This entry concerns a single T cell receptor beta chain. In the source study's methods: Using reference gene primer amplification, nucleated cell counts were estimated. Method: immunoSEQ multiplex PCR; TCRdb's copy keeps in-frame clones and lacks some. V, J and clone size reflect that table, while D and trimming were determined from the DNA. The table has under 200,000 clones, around 82% seen once. This specimen belongs to a study of blood T cell repertoires in COVID-19. This CDR3 contains 12 residues. CDR1 and CDR2 (germline): LNHDA, SQIVND (reference sequence). Trimming stripped 2 bases from V and 7 bases from J, with 8 bases between.

J is TRBJ1-1 and V is TRBV19; D gene unclear. The sample was peripheral blood. The receptor was isolated from a woman older than 75 with acute or convalescent COVID-19. The CDR3 sequence: CASSIRGIEAFF. For the CDR3, the DNA is TGTGCCAGTAGTATACGAGGGATTGAAGCTTTCTTT.